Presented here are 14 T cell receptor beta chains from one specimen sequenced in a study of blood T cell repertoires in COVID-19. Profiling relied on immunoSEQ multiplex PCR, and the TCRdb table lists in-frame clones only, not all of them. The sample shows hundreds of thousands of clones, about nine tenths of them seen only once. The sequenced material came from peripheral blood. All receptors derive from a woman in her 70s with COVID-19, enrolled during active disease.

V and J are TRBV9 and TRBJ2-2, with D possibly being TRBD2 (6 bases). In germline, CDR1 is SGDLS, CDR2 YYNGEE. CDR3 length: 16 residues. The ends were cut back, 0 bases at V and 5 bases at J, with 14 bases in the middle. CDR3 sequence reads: CASSVGGGAGTGELFF. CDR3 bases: TGTGCCAGCAGCGTAGGAGGTGGGGCGGGGACCGGGGAGCTGTTTTTT.

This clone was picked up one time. The CDR3 region has the DNA TGCGCCAGCCGGACTAGCGGGGGGGTTTCGAACACCGGGGAGCTGTTTTTT. It translates to CASRTSGGVSNTGELFF. The rearrangement joins TRBV10-2 to TRBJ2-2, with 15 positions matching TRBD2. Germline V CDR1 and CDR2: WSHSY, SAAADI. J was trimmed by 0 bases and V by 8 bases; bases with no gene match: 4. This CDR3 comprises 17 residues.

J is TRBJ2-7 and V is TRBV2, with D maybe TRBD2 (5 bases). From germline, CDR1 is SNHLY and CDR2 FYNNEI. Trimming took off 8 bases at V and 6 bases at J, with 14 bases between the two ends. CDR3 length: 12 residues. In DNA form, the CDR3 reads TGTGCCAGCTACGGGGATCGGGGCGAGCAGTACTTC. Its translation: CASYGDRGEQYF.

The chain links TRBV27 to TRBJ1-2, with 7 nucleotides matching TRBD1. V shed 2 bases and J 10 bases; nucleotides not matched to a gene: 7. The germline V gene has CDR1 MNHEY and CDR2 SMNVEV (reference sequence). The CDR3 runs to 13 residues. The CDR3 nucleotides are TGTGCCAGCAGTTTACTAGGACAGGTTGACTACACCTTC. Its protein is CASSLLGQVDYTF.

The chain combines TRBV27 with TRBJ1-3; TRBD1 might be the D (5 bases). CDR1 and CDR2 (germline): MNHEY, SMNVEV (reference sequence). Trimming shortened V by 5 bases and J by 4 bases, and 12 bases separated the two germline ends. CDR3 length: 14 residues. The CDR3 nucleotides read TGTGCCAGCAGTCATACAGGTTCCGGAAACACCATATATTTT. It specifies CASSHTGSGNTIYF.

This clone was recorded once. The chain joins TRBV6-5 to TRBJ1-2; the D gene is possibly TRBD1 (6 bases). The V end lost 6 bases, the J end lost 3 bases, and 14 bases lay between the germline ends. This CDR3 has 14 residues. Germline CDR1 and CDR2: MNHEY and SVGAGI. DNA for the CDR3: TGTGCCAGCAGCCAAAGGGGGGGGTACTATGGCTACACCTTC. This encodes CASSQRGGYYGYTF.

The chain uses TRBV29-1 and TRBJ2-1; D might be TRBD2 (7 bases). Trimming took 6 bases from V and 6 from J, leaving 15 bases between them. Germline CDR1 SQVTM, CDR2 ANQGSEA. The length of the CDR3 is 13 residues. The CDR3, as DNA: TGCAGCGTGGACCCTAGGGGGGGCAATGAGCAGTTCTTC. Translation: CSVDPRGGNEQFF.

CDR3 residues: CASSHNRGNTEAFF. CDR3 sequence (DNA): TGTGCCAGCAGCCATAACAGGGGGAACACTGAAGCTTTCTTT. The V call is TRBV3-1 (or the pseudogene TRBV3-2), the J call TRBJ1-1; TRBD1 aligns across 7 bases. The CDR3 extends over 14 amino acids. The V and J ends lost 3 bases and 1 base, in that order; junction bases with no gene match: 2. The V gene's germline CDR1 is LGHDT and CDR2 YNNKEL (reference sequence).

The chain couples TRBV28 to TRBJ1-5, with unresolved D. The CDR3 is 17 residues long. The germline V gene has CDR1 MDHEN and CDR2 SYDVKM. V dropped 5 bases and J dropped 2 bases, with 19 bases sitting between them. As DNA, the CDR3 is TGTGCCAGCAGTCCCCCCCCCACACCGAGGGGCAATCAGCCCCAGCATTTT. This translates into CASSPPPTPRGNQPQHF.

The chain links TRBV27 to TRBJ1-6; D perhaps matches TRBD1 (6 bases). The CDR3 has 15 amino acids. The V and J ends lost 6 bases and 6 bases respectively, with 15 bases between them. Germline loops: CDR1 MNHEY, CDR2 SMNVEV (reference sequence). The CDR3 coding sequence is TGTGCCAGCAGCCTAGAGCCCAGGGGTAATTCACCCCTCCACTTT. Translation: CASSLEPRGNSPLHF.

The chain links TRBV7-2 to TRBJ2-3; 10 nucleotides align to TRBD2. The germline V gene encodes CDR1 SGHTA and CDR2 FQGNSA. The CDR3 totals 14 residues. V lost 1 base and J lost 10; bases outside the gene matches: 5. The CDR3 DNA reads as TGTGCCAGCAGCTTAGAGGGACTAGCGAGTGCGCAGTATTTT. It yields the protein CASSLEGLASAQYF.

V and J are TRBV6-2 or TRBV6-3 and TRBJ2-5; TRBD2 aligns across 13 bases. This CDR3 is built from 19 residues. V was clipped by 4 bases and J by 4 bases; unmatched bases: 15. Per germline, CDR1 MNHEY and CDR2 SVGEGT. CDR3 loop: CASSLGLAGLALLLETQYF. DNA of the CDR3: TGTGCCAGCAGTTTGGGACTAGCGGGACTAGCGCTCTTGTTAGAGACCCAGTACTTC.

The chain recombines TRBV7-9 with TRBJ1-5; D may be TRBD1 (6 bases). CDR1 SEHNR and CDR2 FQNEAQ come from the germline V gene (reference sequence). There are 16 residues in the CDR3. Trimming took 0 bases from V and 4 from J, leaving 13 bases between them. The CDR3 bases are TGTGCCAGCAGCTTAGCGACGGGTAGGGGGAATCAGCCCCAGCATTTT. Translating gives CASSLATGRGNQPQHF.

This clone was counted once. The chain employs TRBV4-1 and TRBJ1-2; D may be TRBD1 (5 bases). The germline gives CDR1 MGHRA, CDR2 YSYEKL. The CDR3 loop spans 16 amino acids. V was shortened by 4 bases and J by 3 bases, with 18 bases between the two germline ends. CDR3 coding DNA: TGCGCCAGCAGCCCGAACTTACCCGGGGGAGACTATGGCTACACCTTC. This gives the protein CASSPNLPGGDYGYTF.